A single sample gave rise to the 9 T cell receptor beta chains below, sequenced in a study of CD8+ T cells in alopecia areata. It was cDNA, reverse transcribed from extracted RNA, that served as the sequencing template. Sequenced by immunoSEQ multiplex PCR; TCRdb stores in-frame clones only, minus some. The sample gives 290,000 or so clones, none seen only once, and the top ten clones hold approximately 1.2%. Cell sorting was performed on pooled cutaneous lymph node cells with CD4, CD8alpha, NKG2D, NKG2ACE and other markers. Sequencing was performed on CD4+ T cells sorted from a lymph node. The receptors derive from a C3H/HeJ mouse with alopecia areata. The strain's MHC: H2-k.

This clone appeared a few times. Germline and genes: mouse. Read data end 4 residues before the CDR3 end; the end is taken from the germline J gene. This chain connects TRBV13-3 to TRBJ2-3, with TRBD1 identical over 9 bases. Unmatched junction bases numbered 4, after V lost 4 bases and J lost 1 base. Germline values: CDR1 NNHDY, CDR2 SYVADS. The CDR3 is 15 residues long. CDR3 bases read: TGTGCCAGCAGTACAGGGGGCGCAGGTGCAGAA. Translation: CASSTGGAGAE. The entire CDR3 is CASSTGGAGAETLYF.

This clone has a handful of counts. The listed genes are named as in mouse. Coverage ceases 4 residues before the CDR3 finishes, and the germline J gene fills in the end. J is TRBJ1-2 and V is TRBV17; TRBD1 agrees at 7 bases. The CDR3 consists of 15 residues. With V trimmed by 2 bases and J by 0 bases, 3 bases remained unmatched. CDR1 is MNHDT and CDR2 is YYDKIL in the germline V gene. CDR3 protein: CASSRSGTANSDYTF. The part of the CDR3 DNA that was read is TGTGCTAGCAGTAGATCCGGGACAGCAAACTCC.

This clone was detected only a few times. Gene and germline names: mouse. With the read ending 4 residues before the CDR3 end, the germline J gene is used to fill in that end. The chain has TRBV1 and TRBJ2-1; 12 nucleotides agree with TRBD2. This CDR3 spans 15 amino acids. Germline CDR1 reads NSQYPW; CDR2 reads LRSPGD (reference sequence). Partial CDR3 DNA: TGCACCTGCACCGACTGGGGGGGCGCGAGGGCT. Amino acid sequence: CTCTDWGGARA. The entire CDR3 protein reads CTCTDWGGARAEQFF.

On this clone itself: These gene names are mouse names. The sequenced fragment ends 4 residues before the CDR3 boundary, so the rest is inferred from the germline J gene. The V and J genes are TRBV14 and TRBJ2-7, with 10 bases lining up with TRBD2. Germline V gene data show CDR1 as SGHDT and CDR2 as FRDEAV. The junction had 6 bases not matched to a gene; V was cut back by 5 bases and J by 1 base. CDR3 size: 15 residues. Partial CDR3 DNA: TGTGCCAGCAGCCTCGACTGGGGGGAATCCTAT. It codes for CASSLDWGESY. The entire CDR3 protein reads CASSLDWGESYEQYF.

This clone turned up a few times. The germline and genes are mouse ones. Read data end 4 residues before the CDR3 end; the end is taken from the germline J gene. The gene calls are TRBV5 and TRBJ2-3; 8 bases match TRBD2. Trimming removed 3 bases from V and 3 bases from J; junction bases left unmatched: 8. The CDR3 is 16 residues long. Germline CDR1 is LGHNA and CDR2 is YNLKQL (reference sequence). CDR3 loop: CASSHPWGEGAETLYF. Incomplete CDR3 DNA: TGTGCCAGCAGCCACCCCTGGGGGGAGGGGGCAGAA.

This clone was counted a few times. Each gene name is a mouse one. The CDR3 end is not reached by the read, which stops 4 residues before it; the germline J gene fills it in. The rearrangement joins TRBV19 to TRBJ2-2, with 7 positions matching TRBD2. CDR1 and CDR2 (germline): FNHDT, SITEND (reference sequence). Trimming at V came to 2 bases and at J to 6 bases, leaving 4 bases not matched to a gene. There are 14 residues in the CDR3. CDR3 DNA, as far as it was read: TGTGCCAGCAGTATTCCTCTGGGGGCCGGG. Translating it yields CASSIPLGAG. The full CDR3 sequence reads CASSIPLGAGQLYF.

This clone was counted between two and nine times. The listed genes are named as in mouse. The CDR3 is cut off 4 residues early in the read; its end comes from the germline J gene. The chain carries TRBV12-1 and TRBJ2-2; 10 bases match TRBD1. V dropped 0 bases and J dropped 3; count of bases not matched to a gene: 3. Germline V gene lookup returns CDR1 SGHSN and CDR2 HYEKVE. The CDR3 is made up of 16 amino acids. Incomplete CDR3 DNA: TGTGCCAGCTCTCTCCCCGGGACAGGGGACACCGGG. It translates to CASSLPGTGDTG. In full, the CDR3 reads CASSLPGTGDTGQLYF.

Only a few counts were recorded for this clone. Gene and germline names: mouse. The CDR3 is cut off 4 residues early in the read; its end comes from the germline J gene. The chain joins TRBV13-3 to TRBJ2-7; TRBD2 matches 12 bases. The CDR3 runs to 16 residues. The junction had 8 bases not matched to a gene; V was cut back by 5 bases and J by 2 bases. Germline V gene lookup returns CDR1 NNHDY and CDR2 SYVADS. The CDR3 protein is CASRGDWGGAPYEQYF. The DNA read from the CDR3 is TGTGCCAGCAGGGGAGACTGGGGGGGCGCCCCCTAT.

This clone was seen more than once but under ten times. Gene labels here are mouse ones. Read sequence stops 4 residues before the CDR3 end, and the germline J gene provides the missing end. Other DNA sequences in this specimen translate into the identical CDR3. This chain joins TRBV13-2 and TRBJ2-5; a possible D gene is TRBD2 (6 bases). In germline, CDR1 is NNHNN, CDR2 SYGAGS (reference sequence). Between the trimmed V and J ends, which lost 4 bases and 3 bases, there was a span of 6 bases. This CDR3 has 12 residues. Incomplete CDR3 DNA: TGTGCCAGCGGTCTGGGGCAAGAC. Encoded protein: CASGLGQD. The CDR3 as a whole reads CASGLGQDTQYF.